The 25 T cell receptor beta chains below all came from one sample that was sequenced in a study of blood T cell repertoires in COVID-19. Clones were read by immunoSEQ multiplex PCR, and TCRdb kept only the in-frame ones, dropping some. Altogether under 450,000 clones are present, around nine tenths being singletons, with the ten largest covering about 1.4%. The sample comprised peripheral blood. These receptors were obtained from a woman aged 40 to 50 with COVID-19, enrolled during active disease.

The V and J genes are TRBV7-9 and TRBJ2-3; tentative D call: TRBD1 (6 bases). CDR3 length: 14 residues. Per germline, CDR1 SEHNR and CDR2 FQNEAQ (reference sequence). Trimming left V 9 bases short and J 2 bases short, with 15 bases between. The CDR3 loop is CASDRQEHTDTQYF. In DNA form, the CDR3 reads TGTGCCAGTGATAGACAGGAGCACACAGATACGCAGTATTTT.

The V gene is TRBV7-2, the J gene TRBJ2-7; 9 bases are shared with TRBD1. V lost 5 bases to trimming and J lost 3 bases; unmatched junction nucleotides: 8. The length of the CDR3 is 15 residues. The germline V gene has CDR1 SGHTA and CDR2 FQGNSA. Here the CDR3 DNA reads TGTGCCAGCAGCCTCGGACAGGGGAGAATCTACGAGCAGTACTTC. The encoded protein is CASSLGQGRIYEQYF.

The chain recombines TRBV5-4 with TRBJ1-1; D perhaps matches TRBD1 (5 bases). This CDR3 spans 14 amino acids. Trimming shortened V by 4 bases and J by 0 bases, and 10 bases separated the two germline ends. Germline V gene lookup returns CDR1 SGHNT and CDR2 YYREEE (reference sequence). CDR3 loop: CASSTGAMNTEAFF. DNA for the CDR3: TGTGCCAGCAGCACAGGCGCCATGAACACTGAAGCTTTCTTT.

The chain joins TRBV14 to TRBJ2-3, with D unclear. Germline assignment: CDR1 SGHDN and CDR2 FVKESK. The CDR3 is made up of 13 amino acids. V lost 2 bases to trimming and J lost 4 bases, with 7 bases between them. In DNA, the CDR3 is TGTGCCAGCAGCCAAACATCACCAGATACGCAGTATTTT. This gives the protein CASSQTSPDTQYF.

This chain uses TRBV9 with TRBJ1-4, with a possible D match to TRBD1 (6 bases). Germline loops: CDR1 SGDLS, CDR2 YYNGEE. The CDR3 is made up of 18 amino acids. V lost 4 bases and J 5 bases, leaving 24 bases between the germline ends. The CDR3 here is CASSPGVVYRSTNEKLFF. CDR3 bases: TGTGCCAGCAGCCCAGGGGTTGTTTACAGATCGACGAATGAAAAACTGTTTTTT.

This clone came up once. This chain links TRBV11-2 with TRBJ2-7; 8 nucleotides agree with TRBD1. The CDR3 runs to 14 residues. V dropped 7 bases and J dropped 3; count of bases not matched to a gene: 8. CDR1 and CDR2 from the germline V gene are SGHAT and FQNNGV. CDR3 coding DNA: TGTGCCAGCACCGCGTCAGGGGGCAGCTACGAGCAGTACTTC. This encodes CASTASGGSYEQYF.

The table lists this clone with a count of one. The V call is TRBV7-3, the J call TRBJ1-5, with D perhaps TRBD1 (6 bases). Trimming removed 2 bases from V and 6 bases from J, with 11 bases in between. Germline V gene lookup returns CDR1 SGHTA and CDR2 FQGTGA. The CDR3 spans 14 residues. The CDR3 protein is CASSLGGSGQPQHF. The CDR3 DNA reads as TGTGCCAGCAGCTTAGGGGGCTCGGGTCAGCCCCAGCATTTT.

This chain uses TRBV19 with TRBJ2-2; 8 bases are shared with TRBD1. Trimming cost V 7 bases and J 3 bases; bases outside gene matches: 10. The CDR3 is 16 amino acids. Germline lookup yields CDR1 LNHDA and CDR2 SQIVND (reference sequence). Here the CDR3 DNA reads TGTGCCAGTACCCCCGTGGACAGGGAATACACCGGGGAGCTGTTTTTT. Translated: CASTPVDREYTGELFF. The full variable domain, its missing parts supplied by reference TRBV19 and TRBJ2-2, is DGGITQSPKYLFRKEGQNVTLSCEQNLNHDAMYWYRQDPGQGLRLIYYSQIVNDFQKGDIAEGYSVSREKKESFPLTVTSAQKNPTAFYLCASTPVDREYTGELFFGEGSRLTVL.

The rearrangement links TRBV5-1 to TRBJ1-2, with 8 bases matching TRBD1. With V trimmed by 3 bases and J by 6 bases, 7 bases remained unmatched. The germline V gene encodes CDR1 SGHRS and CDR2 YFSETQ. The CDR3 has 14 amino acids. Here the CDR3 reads CASSSQGAGNGYTF. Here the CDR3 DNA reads TGCGCCAGCAGCTCGCAGGGGGCGGGTAATGGCTACACCTTC. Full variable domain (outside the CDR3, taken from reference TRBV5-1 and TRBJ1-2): KAGVTQTPRYLIKTRGQQVTLSCSPISGHRSVSWYQQTPGQGLQFLFEYFSETQRNKGNFPGRFSGRQFSNSRSEMNVSTLELGDSALYLCASSSQGAGNGYTFGSGTRLTVV.

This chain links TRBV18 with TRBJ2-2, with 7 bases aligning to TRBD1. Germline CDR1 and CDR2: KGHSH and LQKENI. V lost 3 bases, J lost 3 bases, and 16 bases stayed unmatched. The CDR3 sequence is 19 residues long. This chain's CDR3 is CASSPNQVTRGLDTGELFF. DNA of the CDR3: TGTGCCAGCTCACCGAACCAGGTCACAAGGGGGCTAGACACCGGGGAGCTGTTTTTT. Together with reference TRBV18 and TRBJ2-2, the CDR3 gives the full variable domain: NAGVMQNPRHLVRRRGQEARLRCSPMKGHSHVYWYRQLPEEGLKFMVYLQKENIIDESGMPKERFSAEFPKEGPSILRIQQVVRGDSAAYFCASSPNQVTRGLDTGELFFGEGSRLTVL.

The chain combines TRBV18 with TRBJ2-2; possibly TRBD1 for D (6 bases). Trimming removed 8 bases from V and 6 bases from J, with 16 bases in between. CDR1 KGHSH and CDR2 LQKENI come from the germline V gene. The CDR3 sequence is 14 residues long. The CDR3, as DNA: TGTGCCAGCCGGACAGAGCCCGTCTCCGGGGAGCTGTTTTTT. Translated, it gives CASRTEPVSGELFF.

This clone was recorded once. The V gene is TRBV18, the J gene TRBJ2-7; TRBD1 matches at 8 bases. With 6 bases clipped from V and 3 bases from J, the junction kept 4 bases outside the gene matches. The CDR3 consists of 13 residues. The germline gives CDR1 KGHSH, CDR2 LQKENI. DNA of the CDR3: TGTGCCAGCTCCTGGACAGGGAACTACGAGCAGTACTTC. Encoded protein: CASSWTGNYEQYF.

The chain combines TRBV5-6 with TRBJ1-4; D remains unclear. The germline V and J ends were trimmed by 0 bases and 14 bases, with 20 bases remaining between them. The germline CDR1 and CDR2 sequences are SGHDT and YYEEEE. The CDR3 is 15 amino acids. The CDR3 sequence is CASSLARRRDEGLFF. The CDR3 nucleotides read TGTGCCAGCAGCTTGGCCCGGCGGCGCGATGAGGGTCTGTTTTTT.

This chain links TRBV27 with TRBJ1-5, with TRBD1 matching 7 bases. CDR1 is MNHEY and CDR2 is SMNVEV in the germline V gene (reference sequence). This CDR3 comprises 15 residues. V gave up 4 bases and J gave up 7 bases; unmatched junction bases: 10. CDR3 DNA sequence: TGTGCCAGCAGTTCCTCCGACAGGGAAGGGCAGCCCCAGCATTTT. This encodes CASSSSDREGQPQHF.

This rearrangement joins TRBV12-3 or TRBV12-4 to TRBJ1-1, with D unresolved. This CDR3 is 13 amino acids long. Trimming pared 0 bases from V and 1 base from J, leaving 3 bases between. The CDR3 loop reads CASSLARNTEAFF. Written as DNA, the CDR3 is TGTGCCAGCAGTTTAGCCCGGAACACTGAAGCTTTCTTT.

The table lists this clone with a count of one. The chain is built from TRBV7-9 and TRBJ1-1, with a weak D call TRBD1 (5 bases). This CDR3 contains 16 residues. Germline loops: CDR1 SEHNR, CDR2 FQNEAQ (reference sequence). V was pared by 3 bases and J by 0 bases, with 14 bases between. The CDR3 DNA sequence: TGTGCCAGCAGCTTGAGGGAGGGGCCGATGAACACTGAAGCTTTCTTT. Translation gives CASSLREGPMNTEAFF.

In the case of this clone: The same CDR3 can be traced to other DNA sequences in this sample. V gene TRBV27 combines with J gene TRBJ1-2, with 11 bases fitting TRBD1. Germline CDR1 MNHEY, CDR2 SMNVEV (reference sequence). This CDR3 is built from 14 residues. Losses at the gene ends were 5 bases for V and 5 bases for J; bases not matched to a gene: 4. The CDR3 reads CASSLGTGGYGYTF. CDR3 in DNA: TGTGCCAGCAGTCTCGGGACAGGGGGTTATGGCTACACCTTC.

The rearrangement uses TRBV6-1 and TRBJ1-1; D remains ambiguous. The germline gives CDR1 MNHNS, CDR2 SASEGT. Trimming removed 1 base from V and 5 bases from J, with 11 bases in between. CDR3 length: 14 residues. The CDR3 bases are TGTGCCAGCAGTGAAGGTCGCGGGATAACTGAAGCTTTCTTT. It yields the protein CASSEGRGITEAFF.

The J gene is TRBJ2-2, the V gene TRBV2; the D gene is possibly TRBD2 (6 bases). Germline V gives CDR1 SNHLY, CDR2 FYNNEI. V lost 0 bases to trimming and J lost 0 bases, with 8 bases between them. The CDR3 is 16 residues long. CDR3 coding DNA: TGTGCCAGCAGTGAAGCGCGGGGTACGAACACCGGGGAGCTGTTTTTT. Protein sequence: CASSEARGTNTGELFF.

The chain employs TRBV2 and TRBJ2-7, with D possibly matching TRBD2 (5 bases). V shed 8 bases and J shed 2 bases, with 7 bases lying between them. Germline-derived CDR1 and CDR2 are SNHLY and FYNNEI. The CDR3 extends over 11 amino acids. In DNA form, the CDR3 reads TGTGCCAGCTTGCGGGCCTACGAGCAGTACTTC. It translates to CASLRAYEQYF.

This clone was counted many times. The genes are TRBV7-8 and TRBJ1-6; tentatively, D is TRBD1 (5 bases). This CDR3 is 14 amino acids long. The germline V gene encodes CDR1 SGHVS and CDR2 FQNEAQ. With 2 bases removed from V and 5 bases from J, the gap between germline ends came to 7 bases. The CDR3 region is CASSLLQDNSPLHF. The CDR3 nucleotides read TGTGCCAGCAGCTTATTACAGGATAATTCACCCCTCCACTTT. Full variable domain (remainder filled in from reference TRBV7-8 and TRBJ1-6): GAGVSQSPRYKVAKRGQDVALRCDPISGHVSLFWYQQALGQGPEFLTYFQNEAQLDKSGLPSDRFFAERPEGSVSTLKIQRTQQEDSAVYLCASSLLQDNSPLHFGNGTRLTVT.

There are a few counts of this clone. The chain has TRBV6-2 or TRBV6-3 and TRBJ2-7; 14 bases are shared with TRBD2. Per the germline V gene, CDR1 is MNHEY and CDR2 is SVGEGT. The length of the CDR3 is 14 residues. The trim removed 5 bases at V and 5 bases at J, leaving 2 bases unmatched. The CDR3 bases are TGTGCCAGCAGTGGGACTAGCGGGAGCCACGAGCAGTACTTC. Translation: CASSGTSGSHEQYF.

Here the CDR3 reads CASAQGSHFSYEQYF. The CDR3 coding sequence is TGTGCCAGCGCCCAGGGGTCTCACTTCTCCTACGAGCAGTACTTC. The J gene is TRBJ2-7, the V gene TRBV5-6; a weak D match, TRBD1 (6 bases). CDR3 length: 15 amino acids. V shed 7 bases and J shed 0 bases, with 17 bases lying between them. Germline lookup yields CDR1 SGHDT and CDR2 YYEEEE.

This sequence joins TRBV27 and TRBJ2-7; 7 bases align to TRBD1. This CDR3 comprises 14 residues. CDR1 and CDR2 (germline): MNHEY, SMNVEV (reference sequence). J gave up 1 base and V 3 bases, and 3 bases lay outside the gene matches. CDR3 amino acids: CASSFRDRSYEQYF. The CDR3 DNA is TGTGCCAGCAGTTTCCGGGACAGATCCTACGAGCAGTACTTC.

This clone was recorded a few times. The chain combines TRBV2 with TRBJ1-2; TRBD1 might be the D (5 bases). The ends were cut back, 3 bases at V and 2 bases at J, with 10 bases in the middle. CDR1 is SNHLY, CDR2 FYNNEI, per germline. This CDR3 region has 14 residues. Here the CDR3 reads CASSDWGLNYGYTF. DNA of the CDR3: TGTGCCAGCAGTGATTGGGGCTTGAACTATGGCTACACCTTC. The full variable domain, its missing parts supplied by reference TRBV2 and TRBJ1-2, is EPEVTQTPSHQVTQMGQEVILRCVPISNHLYFYWYRQILGQKVEFLVSFYNNEISEKSEIFDDQFSVERPDGSNFTLKIRSTKLEDSAMYFCASSDWGLNYGYTFGSGTRLTVV.